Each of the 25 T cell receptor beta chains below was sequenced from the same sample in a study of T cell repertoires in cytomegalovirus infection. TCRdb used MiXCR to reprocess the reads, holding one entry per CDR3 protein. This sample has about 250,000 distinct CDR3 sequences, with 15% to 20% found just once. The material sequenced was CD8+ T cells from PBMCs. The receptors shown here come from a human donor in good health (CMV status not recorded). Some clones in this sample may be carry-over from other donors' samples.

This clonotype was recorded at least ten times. CDR3 protein: CASRAERGGLNEQFF. CDR3 sequence (DNA): TGTGCCAGCAGGGCCGAGCGGGGGGGACTCAATGAGCAGTTCTTC. The chain is built from TRBV28 and TRBJ2-1; 10 nucleotides match TRBD2. CDR1 MDHEN and CDR2 SYDVKM come from the germline V gene. This CDR3 contains 15 residues. V was pared by 6 bases and J by 6 bases, with 8 bases of the junction left unmatched.

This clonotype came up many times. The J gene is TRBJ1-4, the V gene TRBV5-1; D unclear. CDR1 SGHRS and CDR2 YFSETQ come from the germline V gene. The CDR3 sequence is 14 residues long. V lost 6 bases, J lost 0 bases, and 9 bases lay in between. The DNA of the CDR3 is TGCGCCAGCACGGACGGGGCAACTAATGAAAAACTGTTTTTT. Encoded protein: CASTDGATNEKLFF.

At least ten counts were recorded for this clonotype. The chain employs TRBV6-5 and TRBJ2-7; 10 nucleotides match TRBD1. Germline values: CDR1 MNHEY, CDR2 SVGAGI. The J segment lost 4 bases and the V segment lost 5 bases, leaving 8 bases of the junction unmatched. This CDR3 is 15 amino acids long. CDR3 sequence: CASSRSGTGVYEQYF. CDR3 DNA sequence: TGTGCCAGCAGTCGATCCGGGACAGGGGTTTACGAGCAGTACTTC.

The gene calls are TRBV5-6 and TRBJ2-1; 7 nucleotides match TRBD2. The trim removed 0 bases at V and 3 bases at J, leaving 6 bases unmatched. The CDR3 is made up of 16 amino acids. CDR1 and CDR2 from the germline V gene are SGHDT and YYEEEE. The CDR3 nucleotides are TGTGCCAGCAGCTTGGATCCAGCGGGGAACTACAATGAGCAGTTCTTC. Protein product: CASSLDPAGNYNEQFF.

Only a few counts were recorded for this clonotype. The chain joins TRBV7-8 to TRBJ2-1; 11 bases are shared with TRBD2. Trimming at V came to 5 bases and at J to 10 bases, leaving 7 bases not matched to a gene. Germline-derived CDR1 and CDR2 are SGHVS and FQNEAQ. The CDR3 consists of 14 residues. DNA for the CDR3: TGTGCCAGCAGCCCGACTAGCGGGGTCAGGGAGCAGTTCTTC. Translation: CASSPTSGVREQFF. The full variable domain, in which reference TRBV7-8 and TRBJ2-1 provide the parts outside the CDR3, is GAGVSQSPRYKVAKRGQDVALRCDPISGHVSLFWYQQALGQGPEFLTYFQNEAQLDKSGLPSDRFFAERPEGSVSTLKIQRTQQEDSAVYLCASSPTSGVREQFFGPGTRLTVL.

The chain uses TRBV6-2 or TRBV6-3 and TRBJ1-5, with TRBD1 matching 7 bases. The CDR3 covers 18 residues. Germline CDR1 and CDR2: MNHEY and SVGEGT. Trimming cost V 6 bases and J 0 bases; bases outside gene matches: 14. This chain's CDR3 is CASSLLPATGPSNQPQHF. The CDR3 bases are TGTGCCAGCAGCCTCTTACCCGCGACAGGGCCTAGCAATCAGCCCCAGCATTTT.

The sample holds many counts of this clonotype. CDR3: CASSLPNTDTQYF. DNA of the CDR3: TGTGCCAGCAGCTTACCTAACACAGATACGCAGTATTTT. The rearrangement uses TRBV7-2 and TRBJ2-3; D not resolved. Germline V lookup: CDR1 SGHTA, CDR2 FQGNSA. Deletions cut 2 bases from V and 2 bases from J, with 5 bases between. This CDR3 spans 13 amino acids.

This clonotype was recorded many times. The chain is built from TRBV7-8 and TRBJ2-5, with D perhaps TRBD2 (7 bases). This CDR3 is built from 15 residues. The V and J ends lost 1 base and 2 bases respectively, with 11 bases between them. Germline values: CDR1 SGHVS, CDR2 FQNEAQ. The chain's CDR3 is CASSLVGGLQETQYF. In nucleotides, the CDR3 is TGTGCCAGCAGCTTAGTGGGGGGGCTTCAAGAGACCCAGTACTTC.

In DNA form, the CDR3 reads TGCAGTGCATCCAACAGGGGAGCAAGCTACGAGCAGTACTTC. Encoded protein: CSASNRGASYEQYF. The J gene is TRBJ2-7, the V gene TRBV20-1; 7 positions agree with TRBD1. This CDR3 comprises 14 residues. V lost 6 bases, J lost 3 bases, and 11 bases stayed unmatched. Germline CDR1 is DFQATT and CDR2 is SNEGSKA (reference sequence).

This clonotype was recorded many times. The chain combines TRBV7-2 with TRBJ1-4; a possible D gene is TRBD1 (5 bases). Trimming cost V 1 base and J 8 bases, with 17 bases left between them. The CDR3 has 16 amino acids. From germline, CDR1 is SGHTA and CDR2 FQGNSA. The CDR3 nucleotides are TGTGCCAGCAGCTTAGTATTCGGGGGTGTCGGGGAAAAACTGTTTTTT. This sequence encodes CASSLVFGGVGEKLFF.

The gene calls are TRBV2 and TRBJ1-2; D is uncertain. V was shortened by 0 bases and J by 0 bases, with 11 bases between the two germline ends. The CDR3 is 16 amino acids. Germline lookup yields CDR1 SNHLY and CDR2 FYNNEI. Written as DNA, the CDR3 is TGTGCCAGCAGTGAAGCTAAGTTCTCAGCTAACTATGGCTACACCTTC. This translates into CASSEAKFSANYGYTF.

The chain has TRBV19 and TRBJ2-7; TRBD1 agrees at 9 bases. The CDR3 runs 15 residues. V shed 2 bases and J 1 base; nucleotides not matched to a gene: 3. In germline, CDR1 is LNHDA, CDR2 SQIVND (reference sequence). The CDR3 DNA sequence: TGTGCCAGTAGTATAATGGGGACAGGGTCCTACGAGCAGTACTTC. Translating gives CASSIMGTGSYEQYF.

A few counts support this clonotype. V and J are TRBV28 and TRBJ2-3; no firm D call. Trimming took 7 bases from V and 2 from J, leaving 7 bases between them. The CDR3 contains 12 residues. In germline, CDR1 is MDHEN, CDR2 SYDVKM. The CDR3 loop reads CASTSITDTQYF. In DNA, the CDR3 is TGTGCCAGCACCTCTATCACAGATACGCAGTATTTT.

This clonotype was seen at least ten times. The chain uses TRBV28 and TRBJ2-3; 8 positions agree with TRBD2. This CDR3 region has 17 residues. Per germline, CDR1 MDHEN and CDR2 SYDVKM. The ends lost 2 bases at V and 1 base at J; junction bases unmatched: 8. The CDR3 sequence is CASSLAQELAGTDTQYF. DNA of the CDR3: TGTGCCAGCAGTTTAGCCCAGGAACTAGCGGGCACAGATACGCAGTATTTT.

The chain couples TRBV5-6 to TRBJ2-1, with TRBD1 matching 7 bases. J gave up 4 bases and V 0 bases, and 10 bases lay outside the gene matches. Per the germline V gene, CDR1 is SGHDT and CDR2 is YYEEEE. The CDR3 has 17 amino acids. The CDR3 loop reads CASSLGQGTPGYNEQFF. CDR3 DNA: TGTGCCAGCAGCTTGGGACAGGGAACCCCGGGATACAATGAGCAGTTCTTC. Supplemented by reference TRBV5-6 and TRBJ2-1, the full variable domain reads DAGVTQSPTHLIKTRGQQVTLRCSPKSGHDTVSWYQQALGQGPQFIFQYYEEEERQRGNFPDRFSGHQFPNYSSELNVNALLLGDSALYLCASSLGQGTPGYNEQFFGPGTRLTVL.

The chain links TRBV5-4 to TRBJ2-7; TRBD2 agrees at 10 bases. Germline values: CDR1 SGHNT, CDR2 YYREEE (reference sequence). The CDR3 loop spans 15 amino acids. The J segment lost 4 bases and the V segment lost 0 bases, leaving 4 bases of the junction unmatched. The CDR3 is CASSLVVSGGYEQYF. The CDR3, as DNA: TGTGCCAGCAGCTTGGTCGTTAGCGGGGGGTACGAGCAGTACTTC.

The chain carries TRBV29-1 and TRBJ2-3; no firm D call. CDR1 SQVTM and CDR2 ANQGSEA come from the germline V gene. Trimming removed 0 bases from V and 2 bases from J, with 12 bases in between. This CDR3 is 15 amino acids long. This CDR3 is CSVEEDLAPTDTQYF. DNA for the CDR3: TGCAGCGTTGAAGAAGATTTGGCCCCCACAGATACGCAGTATTTT.

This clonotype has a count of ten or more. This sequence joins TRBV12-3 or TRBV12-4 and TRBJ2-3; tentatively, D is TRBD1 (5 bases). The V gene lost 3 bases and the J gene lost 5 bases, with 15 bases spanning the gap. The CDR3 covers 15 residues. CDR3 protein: CASSFPGQGVDTQYF. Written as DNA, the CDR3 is TGTGCCAGCAGTTTTCCCGGCCAGGGTGTAGATACGCAGTATTTT.

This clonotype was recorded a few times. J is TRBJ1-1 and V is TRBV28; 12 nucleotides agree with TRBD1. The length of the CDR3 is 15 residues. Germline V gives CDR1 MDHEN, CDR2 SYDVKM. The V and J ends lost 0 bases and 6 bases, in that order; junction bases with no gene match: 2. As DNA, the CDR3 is TGTGCCAGCAGTTTATGGGGACAGGGGGCCGCTGAAGCTTTCTTT. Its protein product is CASSLWGQGAAEAFF.

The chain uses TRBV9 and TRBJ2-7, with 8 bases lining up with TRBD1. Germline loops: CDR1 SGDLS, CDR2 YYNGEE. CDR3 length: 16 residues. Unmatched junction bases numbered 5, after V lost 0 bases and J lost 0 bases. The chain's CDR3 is CASSVGVDRGSYEQYF. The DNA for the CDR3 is TGTGCCAGCAGCGTAGGGGTCGACAGGGGCTCCTACGAGCAGTACTTC.

The CDR3 spells CASSTTGFNQPQHF. Here the CDR3 DNA reads TGTGCCAGCTCAACAACAGGTTTCAATCAGCCCCAGCATTTT. The V call is TRBV18, the J call TRBJ1-5, with D possibly matching TRBD1 (5 bases). V shed 5 bases and J shed 3 bases, with 11 bases lying between them. The CDR3 loop spans 14 amino acids. CDR1 is KGHSH and CDR2 is LQKENI in the germline V gene.

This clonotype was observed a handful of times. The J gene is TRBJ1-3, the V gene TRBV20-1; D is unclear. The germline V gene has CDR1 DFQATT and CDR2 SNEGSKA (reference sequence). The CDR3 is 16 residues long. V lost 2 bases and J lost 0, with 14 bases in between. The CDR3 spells CSARKQKHSSGNTIYF. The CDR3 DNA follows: TGCAGTGCTAGAAAACAAAAACACAGCTCTGGAAACACCATATATTTT.

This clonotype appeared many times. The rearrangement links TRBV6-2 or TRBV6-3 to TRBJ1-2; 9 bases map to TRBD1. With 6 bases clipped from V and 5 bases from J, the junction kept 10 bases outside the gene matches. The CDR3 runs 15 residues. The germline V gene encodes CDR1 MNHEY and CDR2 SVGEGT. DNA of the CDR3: TGTGCCAGCAGCAGGACAGGGGCCTTGAATTATGGCTACACCTTC. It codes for CASSRTGALNYGYTF.

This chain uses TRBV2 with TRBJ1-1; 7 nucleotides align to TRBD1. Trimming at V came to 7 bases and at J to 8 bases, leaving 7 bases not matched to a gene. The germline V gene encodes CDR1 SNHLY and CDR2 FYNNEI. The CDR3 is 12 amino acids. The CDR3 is CASNPRGAEAFF. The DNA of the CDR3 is TGTGCCAGCAACCCCAGGGGGGCCGAAGCTTTCTTT.

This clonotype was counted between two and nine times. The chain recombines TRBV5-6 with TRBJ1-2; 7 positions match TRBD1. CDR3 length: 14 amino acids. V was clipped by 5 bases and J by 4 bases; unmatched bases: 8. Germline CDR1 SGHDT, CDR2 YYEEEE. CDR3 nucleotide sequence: TGTGCCAGCAGGTCCGGGACAGCGGTCTATGGCTACACCTTC. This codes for CASRSGTAVYGYTF.